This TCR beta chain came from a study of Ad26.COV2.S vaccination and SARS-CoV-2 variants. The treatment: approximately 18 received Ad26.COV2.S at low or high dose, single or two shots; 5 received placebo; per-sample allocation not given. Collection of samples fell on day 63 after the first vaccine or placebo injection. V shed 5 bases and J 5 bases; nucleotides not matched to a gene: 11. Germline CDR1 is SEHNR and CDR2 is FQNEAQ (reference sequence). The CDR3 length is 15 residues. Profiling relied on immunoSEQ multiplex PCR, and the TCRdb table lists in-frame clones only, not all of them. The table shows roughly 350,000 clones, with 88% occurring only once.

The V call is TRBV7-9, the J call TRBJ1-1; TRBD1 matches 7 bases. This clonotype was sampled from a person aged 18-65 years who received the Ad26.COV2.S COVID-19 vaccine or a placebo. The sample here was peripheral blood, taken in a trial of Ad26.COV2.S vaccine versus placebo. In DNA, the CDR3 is TGTGCCAGCAGCCCAGGACAGGAACCTCGTACTGAAGCTTTCTTT. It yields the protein CASSPGQEPRTEAFF.